This T cell receptor (beta chain) originates from a study of T cell responses to AZD1222 COVID-19 vaccine. Study results and limitations: Targeting of unmutated variant regions was reportedly seen in nearly half of spike-specific TCRs. At study baseline, merely over 5 AZD1222 recipients were seropositive. The breadth and depth of Spike-specific TCRs increased once two AZD1222 doses had been given. Every sample of the repertoires postdated the peak T cell response.

Data came from immunoSEQ multiplex PCR; TCRdb stores just in-frame clones and leaves some out. Of roughly 75,000 clones in the sample, about nine tenths were seen once. The CDR3 is 14 residues long. Looked up from germline, CDR1 is SGDLS and CDR2 is YYNGEE. V lost 4 bases, J lost 5 bases, and 16 bases lay in between. Note on this clone: Its specificity is unknown.

The chain uses TRBV9 and TRBJ2-7; D is uncertain. The sample was peripheral blood, taken 28 days after the second AZD1222 dose. The origin of this receptor is an adult who received the AZD1222 COVID-19 vaccine. CDR3 loop: CASSPQIGAHEQYF. CDR3 DNA sequence: TGTGCCAGCAGCCCCCAGATCGGCGCCCACGAGCAGTACTTC. Variable domain in full (rest from reference TRBV9 and TRBJ2-7): DSGVTQTPKHLITATGQRVTLRCSPRSGDLSVYWYQQSLDQGLQFLIQYYNGEERAKGNILERFSAQQFPDLHSELNLSSLELGDSALYFCASSPQIGAHEQYFGPGTRLTVT.